This TCR beta chain emerged from a study of beta chain features in type 1 diabetes. Study-wide findings and caveats: Across patients, naive, central memory and Treg TCRB repertoires exhibited apparently greater similarity than was observed across healthy donors. All four CD4+ subsets of Type 1 diabetes patients contained TCRB CDR3s that were moderately but significantly shorter. Researchers caution that PCR might favor shorter templates, equally among patients and controls.

TCRB transcripts that were expressed got sequenced, as all of the isolated RNA had been reverse transcribed. Sequencing was performed with immunoSEQ multiplex PCR; in TCRdb, only in-frame clones are kept and a portion is missing. Of under 300,000 clones in the sample, 16% were seen once. Per the germline V gene, CDR1 is GTSNPN and CDR2 is SVGIG (reference sequence). The CDR3 covers 11 residues. The V gene lost 5 bases and the J gene lost 4 bases, with 8 bases spanning the gap. This clone was found a few times. Its antigen is undetermined. Sequenced: naive CD4+ T cells from blood. The rearrangement links TRBV30 to TRBJ1-2; TRBD1 might be the D (5 bases). This sequence originates from a man aged 25 to 40 with type 1 diabetes. The DNA of the CDR3 is TGTGCCTGGGGGACCTCCTATGGCTACACCTTC. Translated, it gives CAWGTSYGYTF.